These T cell receptor beta chains were read from a single sample in a study of blood T cell repertoires in COVID-19. The repertoire was sequenced with immunoSEQ multiplex PCR; TCRdb's copy has only in-frame clones and lacks some. The sample yields about 110,000 clones, 80% to 90% seen once. Sequences were obtained from peripheral blood. The receptor set was obtained from a woman aged 80 or over with acute or convalescent COVID-19. CDR3s include the opening cysteine and the closing phenylalanine or tryptophan. The D gene is left open where the match is weak. Clone size, where shown, is once, few, many, or a class for clones that have expanded.

v_gene	j_gene	d_gene	abundance	CDR3aa	CDR3nt
TRBV18	TRBJ2-5	TRBD2	-	CASSQGTRETQYF	TGTGCCAGCTCACAGGGGACTAGAGAGACCCAGTACTTC
TRBV7-2	TRBJ2-3	TRBD2	-	CASSTPGLAAGDTQYF	TGTGCCAGCAGCACCCCGGGACTAGCGGCGGGGGATACGCAGTATTTT
TRBV15	TRBJ1-1	TRBD1	-	CATGTGNTEAFF	TGTGCCACCGGGACAGGGAACACTGAAGCTTTCTTT
TRBV7-2	TRBJ1-3	-	-	CASSLVQGSSGNTIYF	TGTGCCAGCAGCTTAGTTCAGGGGAGCTCTGGAAACACCATATATTTT
TRBV5-1	TRBJ2-7	-	-	CASSFDWTYEQYF	TGCGCCAGCAGCTTTGACTGGACCTACGAGCAGTACTTC
TRBV11-2	TRBJ2-2	TRBD1	-	CASSVRQGNTGELFF	TGTGCCAGCAGCGTACGACAGGGCAACACCGGGGAGCTGTTTTTT
TRBV3-1/TRBV3-2	TRBJ1-5	TRBD1	-	CASNHGVPTGPGQEPQHF	TGTGCCAGCAATCATGGGGTCCCGACAGGGCCGGGTCAGGAGCCCCAGCATTTT
TRBV2	TRBJ1-2	-	-	CASRKGEGAYGYTF	TGTGCCAGCAGGAAGGGGGAGGGTGCATATGGCTACACCTTC
TRBV27	TRBJ2-3	TRBD1	-	CASSWGQITDTQYF	TGTGCCAGCAGTTGGGGACAGATCACAGATACGCAGTATTTT
TRBV5-1	TRBJ1-1	TRBD1	-	CASSLGQGHTEAFF	TGCGCCAGCAGCCTGGGACAGGGTCACACTGAAGCTTTCTTT
TRBV7-9	TRBJ1-2	-	once	CASSLGHPVNGYTF	TGTGCCAGCAGCTTGGGACACCCAGTAAATGGCTACACCTTC
TRBV18	TRBJ2-7	-	-	CASSPFSAYEQYF	TGTGCCAGCTCACCATTTTCCGCCTACGAGCAGTACTTC
TRBV28	TRBJ2-7	-	-	CASSLGFQTYEQYF	TGTGCCAGCAGTTTGGGCTTCCAGACCTACGAGCAGTACTTC
TRBV10-1	TRBJ1-1	-	-	CASKPTRRVNTEAFF	TGCGCCAGCAAGCCCACCAGGCGGGTGAACACTGAAGCTTTCTTT
TRBV19	TRBJ1-2	-	-	CASSIDRNYGYTF	TGTGCCAGTAGTATAGACAGAAACTATGGCTACACCTTC
TRBV19	TRBJ1-2	-	-	CASSTVQGPGYTF	TGTGCCAGTAGTACCGTACAGGGCCCTGGCTACACCTTC
TRBV24-1	TRBJ1-1	-	-	CATSDLPQVRGTEAFF	TGTGCCACCAGTGATTTGCCCCAAGTCCGGGGCACTGAAGCTTTCTTT
TRBV11-2	TRBJ2-3	TRBD2	-	CASSPRTSAMGYF	TGTGCCAGCAGCCCACGGACTAGCGCCATGGGGTATTTT
TRBV6-6	TRBJ2-5	TRBD1	few	CASSYTGTVAQETQYF	TGTGCCAGCAGTTACACCGGGACAGTCGCCCAAGAGACCCAGTACTTC
TRBV10-3	TRBJ1-2	-	-	CASQDKNYGYTF	TGTGCCAGTCAGGATAAAAACTATGGCTACACCTTC
TRBV11-2	TRBJ2-5	-	-	CASSLNFPETQYF	TGTGCCAGCAGCTTAAACTTCCCGGAGACCCAGTACTTC
TRBV5-6	TRBJ2-7	-	-	CASSFDPVGGPEQYF	TGTGCCAGCAGCTTCGACCCGGTGGGGGGGCCCGAGCAGTACTTC
TRBV7-9	TRBJ1-1	TRBD1	-	CASSLVGDRGTFF	TGTGCCAGCAGCTTAGTAGGGGACAGGGGAACTTTCTTT
TRBV30	TRBJ2-7	-	-	CAWSGGYEQYF	TGTGCCTGGAGTGGAGGGTACGAGCAGTACTTC
TRBV2	TRBJ1-1	-	-	CASRFGQSTEAFF	TGTGCCAGCAGATTTGGGCAGTCCACTGAAGCTTTCTTT
TRBV3-1/TRBV3-2	TRBJ2-3	TRBD2	-	CASSPLAGGRDTQYF	TGTGCCAGCAGTCCTCTAGCGGGGGGCAGAGATACGCAGTATTTT
TRBV7-9	TRBJ2-7	-	-	CASSPSGGEEQYF	TGTGCCAGCAGCCCGTCGGGGGGCGAGGAGCAGTACTTC
TRBV7-2	TRBJ2-3	TRBD2	-	CASSQGLAGTDTQYF	TGTGCCAGCAGCCAAGGACTAGCGGGCACAGATACGCAGTATTTT
TRBV11-3	TRBJ2-1	TRBD2	-	CASSLGRGEYNEQFF	TGTGCCAGCAGCTTAGGGCGGGGGGAGTACAATGAGCAGTTCTTC
TRBV6-1	TRBJ1-1	-	once	CASSLTGSNTEAFF	TGTGCCAGCAGTTTAACGGGATCGAACACTGAAGCTTTCTTT
TRBV13	TRBJ2-7	-	-	CASSSAGALYEQYF	TGTGCCAGCAGCTCCGCGGGGGCCCTTTACGAGCAGTACTTC
TRBV13	TRBJ2-7	-	-	CASSLLGDTYF	TGTGCCAGCAGCTTATTAGGGGACACCTACTTC
TRBV27	TRBJ1-1	-	-	CASRKTQGTEAFF	TGTGCCAGCAGAAAAACGCAGGGGACTGAAGCTTTCTTT
TRBV24-1	TRBJ2-2	-	-	CAASVGQGNTGELFF	TGTGCCGCCAGTGTGGGGCAGGGGAACACCGGGGAGCTGTTTTTT
TRBV6-5	TRBJ2-5	TRBD1	-	CASRRQGGETQYF	TGTGCCAGCAGAAGACAGGGTGGGGAGACCCAGTACTTC
TRBV2	TRBJ2-2	TRBD2	-	CASSIAGGIGGELFF	TGTGCCAGCAGTATAGCGGGGGGGATTGGCGGGGAGCTGTTTTTT
TRBV10-3	TRBJ2-7	TRBD2	-	CAAKLAGGSYEQYF	TGTGCCGCCAAGCTAGCGGGGGGGTCCTACGAGCAGTACTTC
TRBV2	TRBJ1-1	TRBD1	-	CASPGEKGTETTEAFF	TGTGCCAGCCCGGGGGAGAAGGGGACAGAGACGACTGAAGCTTTCTTT
TRBV2	TRBJ1-6	-	-	CASSYWDFSYNSPLHF	TGTGCCAGCAGCTACTGGGACTTCTCCTATAATTCACCCCTCCACTTT
TRBV28	TRBJ2-7	-	-	CASTGHYEQYF	TGTGCCAGCACAGGGCACTACGAGCAGTACTTC
TRBV29-1	TRBJ2-7	-	-	CSVASGQYEQYF	TGCAGCGTTGCTTCGGGTCAGTACGAGCAGTACTTC
TRBV12-3/TRBV12-4	TRBJ1-2	TRBD1	-	CASSKGTAWGYTF	TGTGCCAGCAGTAAAGGGACAGCCTGGGGCTACACCTTC
TRBV27	TRBJ2-3	-	-	CASSFAGTSTDTQYF	TGTGCCAGCAGTTTTGCAGGAACTAGCACAGATACGCAGTATTTT
TRBV3-1/TRBV3-2	TRBJ1-1	-	-	CASSQSYRGSAEAFF	TGTGCCAGCAGCCAAAGTTATCGGGGTAGCGCTGAAGCTTTCTTT
TRBV18	TRBJ1-1	TRBD1	-	CASSPQRTGLEAFF	TGTGCCAGCTCACCTCAAAGGACAGGGCTAGAGGCTTTCTTT
TRBV18	TRBJ2-5	-	-	CASSPPNSQETQYF	TGTGCCAGCTCACCACCGAACAGCCAAGAGACCCAGTACTTC
TRBV11-3	TRBJ2-1	TRBD1	-	CASSPGQGLGNEQFF	TGTGCCAGCAGCCCAGGACAGGGTTTAGGGAATGAGCAGTTCTTC
TRBV13	TRBJ2-7	TRBD2	-	CASSLGFVRLAGHYEQYF	TGTGCCAGCAGCTTAGGGTTCGTGAGACTAGCGGGGCACTACGAGCAGTACTTC
TRBV2	TRBJ1-2	-	-	CASSEVDSYYGYTF	TGTGCCAGCAGTGAGGTAGACAGCTACTATGGCTACACCTTC
TRBV7-2	TRBJ2-7	-	-	CASSLVRGGYEQYF	TGTGCCAGCAGCTTGGTGCGGGGAGGCTACGAGCAGTACTTC